This TCR beta chain came from a study of cytomegalovirus exposure and HLA in healthy donors. Germline-derived CDR1 and CDR2 are MGHDK and SYGVNS. The CDR3 totals 12 residues. The V and J ends lost 0 bases and 6 bases respectively, with 6 bases between them. Amplification used 60 Vbeta primers and 13 Jbeta primers. Data came from immunoSEQ multiplex PCR; TCRdb stores just in-frame clones and leaves some out. The repertoire holds approximately 190,000 clones, with 80% as singletons. Overall study results and limits: Later analysis suggested links between common viral pathogens and several top significant clusters.

In the case of this clone: Its antigen is undetermined.

This rearrangement joins TRBV25-1 to TRBJ2-7; D is ambiguous. Sequenced: PBMCs. The clonotype was recovered from a man aged 35 to 55 in good health and CMV-seropositive. This CDR3 is CASSEYGPEQYF. In nucleotides, the CDR3 is TGTGCCAGCAGTGAATATGGGCCCGAGCAGTACTTC.